A selection of T cell receptor beta chains follows, all from one sample in a study of Ad26.COV2.S vaccination and SARS-CoV-2 variants. Sequencing was performed with immunoSEQ multiplex PCR; in TCRdb, only in-frame clones are kept and a portion is missing. The sample contains some 390,000 clones, approximately 91% of which appear only once. The sequencing here drew on peripheral blood, taken in a trial of Ad26.COV2.S vaccine versus placebo. Source of these receptors: a person between 18 and 65 years old who received the Ad26.COV2.S COVID-19 vaccine or a placebo. Both conserved end residues are part of each CDR3. Fields, in order: V gene, CDR3 length, J gene, D gene, clone size, CDR3 protein, CDR3 DNA. The D gene is left open where the match is weak. Some rows have no size entry. The others give once, few or many, or a class for an expanded clone.

TRBV3-1/TRBV3-2	13	TRBJ1-1	-	-	CASSQLENTEAFF	TGTGCCAGCAGCCAGTTAGAGAACACTGAAGCTTTCTTT
TRBV5-4	16	TRBJ2-5	TRBD2	-	CASSSISGSGQETQYF	TGTGCCAGCAGTTCTATTAGCGGTAGCGGGCAAGAGACCCAGTACTTC
TRBV5-4	12	TRBJ2-3	-	-	CASSPDGDTQYF	TGTGCCAGCAGCCCAGACGGAGATACGCAGTATTTT
TRBV18	15	TRBJ2-7	TRBD2	-	CASSPLADSSYEQYF	TGTGCCAGCTCACCGCTAGCGGACTCTTCATACGAGCAGTACTTC
TRBV10-1	15	TRBJ2-7	-	-	CASSDLGVPNYEQYF	TGCGCCAGCAGTGACCTAGGAGTCCCTAACTACGAGCAGTACTTC
TRBV5-1	14	TRBJ2-7	TRBD1	-	CASTTGGSTYEQYF	TGCGCCAGCACTACAGGGGGAAGCACCTACGAGCAGTACTTC
TRBV11-2	15	TRBJ2-7	TRBD2	-	CASSPRTSGRYEQYF	TGTGCCAGCAGCCCTCGGACTAGCGGGAGATACGAGCAGTACTTC
TRBV9	15	TRBJ2-1	TRBD2	-	CASSVGRESYNEQFF	TGTGCCAGCAGCGTAGGGCGGGAGTCCTACAATGAGCAGTTCTTC
TRBV11-2	15	TRBJ2-5	-	-	CASSLDHSRWETQYF	TGTGCCAGCAGCTTAGATCACTCACGGTGGGAGACCCAGTACTTC
TRBV4-1	15	TRBJ1-5	-	-	CASRPEGGPNQPQHF	TGCGCCAGCAGACCTGAGGGAGGGCCCAATCAGCCCCAGCATTTT
TRBV7-8	14	TRBJ2-7	-	-	CASSLLGQTDEQYF	TGTGCCAGCAGCCTCCTAGGACAGACAGACGAGCAGTACTTC
TRBV21-1	10	TRBJ2-1	-	-	CASRGNEQFF	TGTGCCAGCCGGGGCAATGAGCAGTTCTTC
TRBV3-1/TRBV3-2	16	TRBJ2-7	TRBD2	-	CASSQDTSGRGYEQYF	TGTGCCAGCAGCCAAGATACCAGCGGGAGAGGCTACGAGCAGTACTTC
TRBV13	15	TRBJ1-1	TRBD1	-	CASSSHETGITEAFF	TGTGCCAGCAGCTCACATGAGACAGGGATTACTGAAGCTTTCTTT
TRBV5-6	14	TRBJ1-2	-	once	CASSLKGPLYGYTF	TGTGCCAGCAGCTTGAAGGGGCCCCTTTATGGCTACACCTTC
TRBV3-1/TRBV3-2	12	TRBJ1-1	TRBD1	-	CASSQGTGVAFF	TGTGCCAGCAGCCAGGGGACAGGGGTGGCTTTCTTT
TRBV18	15	TRBJ2-7	-	-	CASSLRDGITYEQYF	TGTGCCAGCTCACTCCGGGACGGAATAACCTACGAGCAGTACTTC
TRBV6-5	14	TRBJ1-2	-	-	CASKDRDTYYGYTF	TGTGCCAGCAAAGACCGGGACACCTACTATGGCTACACCTTC
TRBV18	12	TRBJ2-1	-	-	CASSPMGDEQFF	TGTGCCAGCTCACCAATGGGCGATGAGCAGTTCTTC
TRBV6-1	17	TRBJ2-6	-	-	CASSEPAASPGANVLTF	TGTGCCAGCAGTGAACCAGCGGCGAGTCCTGGGGCCAACGTCCTGACTTTC
TRBV5-4	15	TRBJ2-3	TRBD2	once	CASSVAGVGKDTQYF	TGTGCCAGCAGTGTAGCGGGAGTGGGGAAAGATACGCAGTATTTT
TRBV7-9	16	TRBJ2-3	TRBD1	-	CASSLGSTGVADTQYF	TGTGCCAGCAGCTTGGGGTCAACAGGGGTGGCAGATACGCAGTATTTT
TRBV18	15	TRBJ1-2	TRBD1	-	CASSPNNRGRPGYTF	TGTGCCAGCTCACCAAATAACAGGGGGCGGCCTGGCTACACCTTC
TRBV30	18	TRBJ2-2	TRBD2	-	CAWSVGASGRPNTGELFF	TGTGCCTGGAGTGTAGGGGCTAGCGGGAGGCCTAACACCGGGGAGCTGTTTTTT
TRBV10-3	16	TRBJ2-1	TRBD2	-	CAIRLGLAGDTNEQFF	TGTGCCATCAGATTAGGACTAGCGGGAGACACGAATGAGCAGTTCTTC
TRBV15	16	TRBJ2-3	-	-	CATSRDRGGRTDTQYF	TGTGCCACCAGCAGAGATCGCGGGGGCCGCACAGATACGCAGTATTTT
TRBV7-9	13	TRBJ2-7	-	once	CASSPSGPYEQYF	TGTGCCAGCAGCCCCAGCGGACCCTACGAGCAGTACTTC
TRBV15	14	TRBJ2-1	-	-	CATSTARDHNEQFF	TGTGCCACCAGCACCGCGCGGGACCACAATGAGCAGTTCTTC
TRBV11-3	15	TRBJ1-6	-	-	CASSGVGGYNSPLHF	TGTGCCAGCAGCGGGGTCGGCGGATATAATTCACCCCTCCACTTT
TRBV5-4	14	TRBJ2-7	TRBD1	-	CASSPGQGAYEQYF	TGTGCCAGCAGCCCGGGACAGGGGGCTTACGAGCAGTACTTC
TRBV5-1	14	TRBJ2-7	TRBD1	-	CASSQTGPTYEQYF	TGCGCCAGCAGCCAGACAGGGCCCACCTACGAGCAGTACTTC
TRBV6-4	13	TRBJ2-3	-	-	CASSDSGSDTQYF	TGTGCCAGCAGTGACTCGGGGTCTGATACGCAGTATTTT
TRBV3-1/TRBV3-2	15	TRBJ2-5	TRBD2	-	CASSPTGSGWETQYF	TGTGCCAGCAGCCCGACTGGTAGCGGGTGGGAGACCCAGTACTTC
TRBV27	14	TRBJ2-7	TRBD2	-	CASSLGLGGSEQYF	TGTGCCAGCAGTTTGGGACTAGGAGGATCCGAGCAGTACTTC
TRBV6-5	15	TRBJ2-1	-	once	CASSYSKGSYNEQFF	TGTGCCAGCAGTTACTCGAAAGGGAGTTACAATGAGCAGTTCTTC
TRBV28	13	TRBJ1-4	-	-	CASRGWSNEKLFF	TGTGCCAGCAGGGGGTGGTCTAATGAAAAACTGTTTTTT
TRBV2	15	TRBJ1-1	TRBD1	-	CASSEQGLVNTEAFF	TGTGCCAGCAGCGAACAGGGGCTCGTGAACACTGAAGCTTTCTTT
TRBV5-4	14	TRBJ1-2	-	-	CASSHTGTPIGYTF	TGTGCCAGCAGCCACACAGGAACCCCTATTGGCTACACCTTC
TRBV19	15	TRBJ2-2	TRBD1	-	CASSTNNRGPGELFF	TGTGCCAGTAGTACTAATAACAGGGGCCCCGGGGAGCTGTTTTTT
TRBV4-1	16	TRBJ2-7	-	-	CASSQETDLMTYEQYF	TGCGCCAGCAGCCAAGAGACGGACCTTATGACCTACGAGCAGTACTTC
TRBV28	15	TRBJ1-2	TRBD1	once	CASSLSSGQGGGYTF	TGTGCCAGCAGTTTATCCTCGGGGCAGGGGGGCGGCTACACCTTC
TRBV9	16	TRBJ2-3	-	-	CASKWDTRTHTDTQYF	TGTGCCAGCAAATGGGACACCCGAACTCACACAGATACGCAGTATTTT
TRBV2	12	TRBJ2-3	-	-	CASSPNRDTQYF	TGTGCCAGCAGCCCCAATCGGGATACGCAGTATTTT
TRBV7-9	14	TRBJ2-2	-	once	CASSFEARNGELFF	TGTGCCAGCAGCTTTGAAGCGAGAAACGGGGAGCTGTTTTTT
TRBV19	15	TRBJ2-2	TRBD2	-	CASSLSGASTGELFF	TGTGCCAGTAGTCTAAGCGGGGCCAGCACCGGGGAGCTGTTTTTT
TRBV29-1	12	TRBJ1-2	TRBD1	-	CSVGGGASGYTF	TGCAGCGTTGGAGGGGGCGCGAGCGGCTACACCTTC
TRBV5-6	17	TRBJ1-1	TRBD1	-	CASSLIFTGQGNTEAFF	TGTGCCAGCAGCTTGATCTTTACGGGACAGGGTAATACTGAAGCTTTCTTT
TRBV10-3	16	TRBJ2-1	-	-	CAISPRPGGDGNEQFF	TGTGCCATCAGCCCCAGACCCGGGGGCGATGGAAATGAGCAGTTCTTC
TRBV6-5	15	TRBJ1-2	TRBD1	-	CASSYWRDSNYGYTF	TGTGCCAGCAGTTACTGGAGGGACAGCAACTATGGCTACACCTTC
TRBV15	15	TRBJ2-5	-	-	CATSRGGTKTETQYF	TGTGCCACCAGCAGAGGAGGGACGAAGACGGAGACCCAGTACTTC
TRBV6-6	14	TRBJ1-2	-	-	CASSSASQNYGYTF	TGTGCCAGCAGTTCGGCCAGCCAGAACTATGGCTACACCTTC
TRBV7-2	17	TRBJ2-1	TRBD2	-	CASSLRVAAGRDNEQFF	TGTGCCAGCAGCTTACGGGTCGCGGCAGGGAGGGACAATGAGCAGTTCTTC
TRBV11-2	15	TRBJ2-7	-	-	CASSPWGDTTYEQYF	TGTGCCAGCAGCCCCTGGGGGGACACCACCTACGAGCAGTACTTC
TRBV27	13	TRBJ2-1	-	-	CASSSALGGEQFF	TGTGCCAGCAGTTCTGCTTTGGGCGGCGAGCAGTTCTTC